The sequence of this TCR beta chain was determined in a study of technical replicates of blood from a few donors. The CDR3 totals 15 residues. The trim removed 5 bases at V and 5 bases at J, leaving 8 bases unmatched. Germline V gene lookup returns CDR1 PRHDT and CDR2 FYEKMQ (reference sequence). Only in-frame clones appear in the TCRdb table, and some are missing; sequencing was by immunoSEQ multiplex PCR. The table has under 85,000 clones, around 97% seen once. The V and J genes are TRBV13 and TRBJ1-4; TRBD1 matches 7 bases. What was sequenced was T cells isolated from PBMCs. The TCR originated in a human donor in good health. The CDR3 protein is CASSVRQGPNEKLFF. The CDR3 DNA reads TGTGCCAGCAGCGTCCGACAGGGCCCCAATGAAAAACTGTTTTTT.